These 6 T cell receptor beta chains came from one sample sequenced in a study of T cell clones after liver transplantation. Sequencing used immunoSEQ multiplex PCR; TCRdb keeps in-frame clones, though not all of them. The table records some 110,000 clones, about 81% of them present only once. The sample in question was CD4+ T cells from blood, obtained before liver transplant. These receptors originate from a human donor who received a liver transplant.

The chain recombines TRBV7-9 with TRBJ2-5; D is uncertain. V lost 4 bases, J lost 5 bases, and 14 bases lay in between. CDR3 length equals 14 residues. The germline CDR1 and CDR2 sequences are SEHNR and FQNEAQ (reference sequence). The DNA of the CDR3 is TGTGCCAGCAGCTCCATAGTACTTCTGGAGACCCAGTACTTC. This sequence encodes CASSSIVLLETQYF.

This clone showed up just a few times. V and J are TRBV7-9 and TRBJ1-2; the D is unclear. CDR3 length: 15 residues. Germline CDR1 and CDR2: SEHNR and FQNEAQ (reference sequence). The V gene lost 1 base and the J gene lost 3 bases, with 12 bases spanning the gap. CDR3 in DNA: TGTGCCAGCAGCTTAGATCCACCTCCTGACTATGGCTACACCTTC. Translated, it gives CASSLDPPPDYGYTF. Full variable domain (missing parts from reference TRBV7-9 and TRBJ1-2): DTGVSQNPRHKITKRGQNVTFRCDPISEHNRLYWYRQTLGQGPEFLTYFQNEAQLEKSRLLSDRFSAERPKGSFSTLEIQRTEQGDSAMYLCASSLDPPPDYGYTFGSGTRLTVV.

This chain uses TRBV7-9 with TRBJ2-1; TRBD2 might be the D (6 bases). The CDR3 consists of 15 residues. CDR1 is SEHNR and CDR2 is FQNEAQ in the germline V gene (reference sequence). Trimming stripped 2 bases from V and 8 bases from J, with 16 bases between. CDR3 residues: CASSLKRRSGDEQFF. As DNA, the CDR3 is TGTGCCAGCAGCTTAAAGAGACGATCGGGGGATGAGCAGTTCTTC.

This chain links TRBV5-4 with TRBJ1-1; tentatively, D is TRBD1 (6 bases). V dropped 2 bases and J dropped 1 base, with 12 bases sitting between them. Germline V lookup: CDR1 SGHNT, CDR2 YYREEE (reference sequence). This CDR3 contains 15 residues. CDR3 nucleotides: TGTGCCAGCAGCTTCGGGGGGCGCAGGAACACTGAAGCTTTCTTT. Its translation is CASSFGGRRNTEAFF.

CDR3 region: CASSPKGQFYNEQFF. The CDR3 region has the DNA TGTGCCAGCAGTCCCAAAGGGCAGTTCTACAATGAGCAGTTCTTC. The V call is TRBV27, the J call TRBJ2-1; D is undetermined. CDR1 MNHEY and CDR2 SMNVEV come from the germline V gene (reference sequence). The CDR3 has 15 residues. Trimming took off 5 bases at V and 3 bases at J, with 14 bases between the two ends.

J is TRBJ2-5 and V is TRBV5-1; 10 nucleotides match TRBD2. The CDR3 consists of 16 residues. J gave up 1 base and V 0 bases, and 3 bases lay outside the gene matches. Germline V gene data show CDR1 as SGHRS and CDR2 as YFSETQ. This CDR3 is CASSLGSGRSQETQYF. The CDR3 DNA follows: TGCGCCAGCAGCTTGGGTAGCGGGAGGAGCCAAGAGACCCAGTACTTC.